This T cell receptor beta chain originates from a study of CD8 T cells in ankylosing spondylitis. Whole-study findings and limits: What appeared characteristic of ankylosing spondylitis blood was a TCR beta motif of 7 or 8 highly homologous variants. Within matched ankylosing spondylitis synovial fluid, disease-linked clones were reportedly significantly enriched. Previous work reported some of these motif variants in the synovial fluid and blood of reactive arthritis.

Quantitative molecular-barcoded 5'-RACE generated the TCR beta libraries. MiXCR, applied by TCRdb to the 5' RACE reads, yields one record per CDR3 protein. This sample has hundreds of thousands of distinct CDR3 sequences, with around 26% found just once. The J segment lost 5 bases and the V segment lost 4 bases, leaving 8 bases of the junction unmatched. Germline assignment: CDR1 LGHNA and CDR2 YNFKEQ. The CDR3 contains 15 residues. Regarding this clonotype: The antigen remains undetermined.

The material sequenced was blood, either unsorted or a sorted T cell fraction (not recorded which). This rearrangement joins TRBV4-2 to TRBJ2-1; 7 bases fit TRBD2. This sequence originates from a male donor with ankylosing spondylitis. The CDR3 sequence: CASSPGAGDDNEQFF. In nucleotides, the CDR3 is TGTGCCAGCAGCCCTGGCGCGGGAGATGACAATGAGCAGTTCTTC.